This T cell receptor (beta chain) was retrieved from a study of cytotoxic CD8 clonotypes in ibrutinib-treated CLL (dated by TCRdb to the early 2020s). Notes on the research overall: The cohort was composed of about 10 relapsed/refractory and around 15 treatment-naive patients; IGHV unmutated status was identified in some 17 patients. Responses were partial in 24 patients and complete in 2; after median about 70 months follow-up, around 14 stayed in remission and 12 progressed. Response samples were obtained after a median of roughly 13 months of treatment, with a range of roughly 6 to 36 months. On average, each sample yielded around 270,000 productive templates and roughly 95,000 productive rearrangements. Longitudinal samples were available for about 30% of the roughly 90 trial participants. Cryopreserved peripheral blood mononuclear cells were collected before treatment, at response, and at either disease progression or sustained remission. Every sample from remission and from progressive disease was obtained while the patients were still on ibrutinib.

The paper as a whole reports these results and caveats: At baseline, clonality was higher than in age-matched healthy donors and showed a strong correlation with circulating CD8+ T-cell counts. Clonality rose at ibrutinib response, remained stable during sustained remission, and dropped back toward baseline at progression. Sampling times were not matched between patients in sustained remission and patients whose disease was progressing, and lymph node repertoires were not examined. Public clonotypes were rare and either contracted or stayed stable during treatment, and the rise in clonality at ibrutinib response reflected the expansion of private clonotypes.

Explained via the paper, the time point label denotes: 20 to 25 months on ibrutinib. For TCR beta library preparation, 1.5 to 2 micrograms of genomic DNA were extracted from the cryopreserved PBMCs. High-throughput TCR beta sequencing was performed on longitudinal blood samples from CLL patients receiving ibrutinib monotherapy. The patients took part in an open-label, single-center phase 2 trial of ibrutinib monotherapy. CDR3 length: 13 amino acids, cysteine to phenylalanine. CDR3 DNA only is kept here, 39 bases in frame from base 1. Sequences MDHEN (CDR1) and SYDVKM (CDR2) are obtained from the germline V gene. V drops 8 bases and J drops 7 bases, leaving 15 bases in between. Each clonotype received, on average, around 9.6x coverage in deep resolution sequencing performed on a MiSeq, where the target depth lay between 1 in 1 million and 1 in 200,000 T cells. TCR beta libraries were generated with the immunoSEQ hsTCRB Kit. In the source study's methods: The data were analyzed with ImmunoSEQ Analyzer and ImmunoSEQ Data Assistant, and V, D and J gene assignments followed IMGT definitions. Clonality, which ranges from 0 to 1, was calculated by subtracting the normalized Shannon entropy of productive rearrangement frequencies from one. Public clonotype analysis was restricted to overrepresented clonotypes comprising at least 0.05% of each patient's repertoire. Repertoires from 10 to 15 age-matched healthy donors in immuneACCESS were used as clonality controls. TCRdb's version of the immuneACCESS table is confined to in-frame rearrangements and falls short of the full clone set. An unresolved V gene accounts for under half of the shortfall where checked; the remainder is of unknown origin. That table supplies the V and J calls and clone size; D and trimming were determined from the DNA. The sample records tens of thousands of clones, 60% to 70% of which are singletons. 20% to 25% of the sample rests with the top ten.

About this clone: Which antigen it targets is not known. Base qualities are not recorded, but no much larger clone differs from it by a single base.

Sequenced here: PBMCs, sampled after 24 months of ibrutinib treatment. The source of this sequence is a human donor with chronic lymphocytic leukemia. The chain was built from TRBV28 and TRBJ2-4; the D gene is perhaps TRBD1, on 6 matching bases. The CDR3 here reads CASSYRDLNIQYF. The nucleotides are TGTGCCAGCTCCTACAGGGATTTGAACATTCAGTACTTC.